This T cell receptor (beta chain) comes out of a study of low-dose radiotherapy and immunotherapy resistance in tumors. On the study more broadly: Over 26 weeks, cohort 2 got 1 Gy every two weeks, reaching 13 Gy. Patients were given intravenous nivolumab 240 mg every two weeks plus ipilimumab 1 mg/kg every six weeks.

As to time point: after trial treatment. Noted treatment: LDRT plus nivolumab, ipilimumab, low-dose cyclophosphamide and aspirin (RACIN trial). Treatment combined nivolumab, ipilimumab, aspirin, low-dose cyclophosphamide and low-dose radiotherapy in a dose-escalation trial. Inclusion covered patients whose advanced solid tumors lacked tumor-infiltrating lymphocytes. This clonotype was recorded many times. This CDR3 has 14 residues. Trimming cost V 7 bases and J 4 bases, with 14 bases left between them. In germline, CDR1 is LNHDA, CDR2 SQIVND (reference sequence). Primers used for first-strand cDNA, a TRAV- and TRBV-specific set, covered both alpha and beta chains. TCR amplification used about 18 PCR cycles, a constant-region primer and a V-primer adapter. Via MiXCR, TCRdb re-called the reads, giving one row per CDR3 protein. In the table there are nearly 60,000 distinct CDR3 sequences, 20% to 25% of which are singletons.

Sequences were derived from PBMCs, sampled after low-dose radiotherapy plus immunotherapy. The TCR originated in a male donor with prostate cancer. The chain couples TRBV19 to TRBJ2-1, with D possibly being TRBD2 (5 bases). CDR3 protein: CASTIRGDYNEQFF. Here the CDR3 DNA reads TGTGCCAGTACCATCCGGGGAGATTACAATGAGCAGTTCTTC.